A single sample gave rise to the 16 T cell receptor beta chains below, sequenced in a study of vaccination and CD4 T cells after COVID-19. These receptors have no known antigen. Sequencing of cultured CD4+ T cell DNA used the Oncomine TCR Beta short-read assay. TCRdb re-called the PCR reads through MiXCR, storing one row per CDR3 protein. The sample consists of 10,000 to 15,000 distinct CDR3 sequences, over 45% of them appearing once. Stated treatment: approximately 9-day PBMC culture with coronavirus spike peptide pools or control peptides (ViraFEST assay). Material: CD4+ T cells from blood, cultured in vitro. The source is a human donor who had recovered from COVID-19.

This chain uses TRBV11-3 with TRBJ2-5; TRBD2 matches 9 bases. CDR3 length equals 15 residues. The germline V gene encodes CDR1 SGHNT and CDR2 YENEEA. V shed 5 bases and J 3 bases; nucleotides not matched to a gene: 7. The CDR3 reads CASSPRLAAKETQYF. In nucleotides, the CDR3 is TGTGCCAGCAGCCCCCGACTAGCGGCCAAAGAGACCCAGTACTTC.

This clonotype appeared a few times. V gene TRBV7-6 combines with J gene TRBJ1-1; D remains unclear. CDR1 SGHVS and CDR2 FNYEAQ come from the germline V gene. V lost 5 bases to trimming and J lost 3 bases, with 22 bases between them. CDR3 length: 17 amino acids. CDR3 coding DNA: TGTGCCAGCAGCCTAAACCCGGCGGGAATGGCGGACACTGAAGCTTTCTTT. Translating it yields CASSLNPAGMADTEAFF.

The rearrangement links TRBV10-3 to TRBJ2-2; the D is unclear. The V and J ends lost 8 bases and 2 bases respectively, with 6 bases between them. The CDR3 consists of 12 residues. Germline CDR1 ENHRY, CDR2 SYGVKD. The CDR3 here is CAIGKNTGELFF. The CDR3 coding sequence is TGTGCCATCGGCAAAAACACCGGGGAGCTGTTTTTT.

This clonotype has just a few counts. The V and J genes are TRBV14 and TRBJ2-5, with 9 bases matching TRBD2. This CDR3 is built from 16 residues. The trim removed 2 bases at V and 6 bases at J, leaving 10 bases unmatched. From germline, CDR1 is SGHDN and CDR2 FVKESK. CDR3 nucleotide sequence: TGTGCCAGCAGCCAACAACCGGGACTAGCTGCGCAGACCCAGTACTTC. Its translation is CASSQQPGLAAQTQYF.

The CDR3 DNA reads as TGTGCCAGCAGTACAAAGGGGACCCAGTACTTC. Translation gives CASSTKGTQYF. The chain couples TRBV27 to TRBJ2-5; no reliable D call. Germline values: CDR1 MNHEY, CDR2 SMNVEV (reference sequence). The ends were cut back, 5 bases at V and 7 bases at J, with 8 bases in the middle. The CDR3 has 11 amino acids.

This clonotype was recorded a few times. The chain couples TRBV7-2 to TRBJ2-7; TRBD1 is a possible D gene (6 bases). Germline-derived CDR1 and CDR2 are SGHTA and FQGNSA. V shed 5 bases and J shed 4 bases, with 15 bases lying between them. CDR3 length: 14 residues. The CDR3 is CASSAREGEYEQYF. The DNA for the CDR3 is TGTGCCAGCAGCGCCCGTGAGGGGGAATACGAGCAGTACTTC.

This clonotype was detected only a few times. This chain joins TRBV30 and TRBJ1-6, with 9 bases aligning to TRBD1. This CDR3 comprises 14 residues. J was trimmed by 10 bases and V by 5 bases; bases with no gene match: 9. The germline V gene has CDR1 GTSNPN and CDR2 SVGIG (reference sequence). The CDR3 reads CAWAGQGFFSPLHF. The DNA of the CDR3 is TGTGCCTGGGCGGGACAGGGATTCTTCTCACCCCTCCACTTT.

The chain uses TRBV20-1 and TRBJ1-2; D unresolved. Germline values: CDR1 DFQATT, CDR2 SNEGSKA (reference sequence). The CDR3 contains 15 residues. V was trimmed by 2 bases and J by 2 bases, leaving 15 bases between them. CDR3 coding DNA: TGCAGTGCTAGATGGGGAGGCGGACTGAACTATGGCTACACCTTC. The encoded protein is CSARWGGGLNYGYTF.

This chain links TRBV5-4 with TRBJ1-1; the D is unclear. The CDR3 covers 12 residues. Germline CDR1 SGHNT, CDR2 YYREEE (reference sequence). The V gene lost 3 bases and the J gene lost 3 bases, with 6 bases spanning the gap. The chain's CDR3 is CASSSVDTEAFF. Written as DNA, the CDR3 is TGTGCCAGCAGCTCGGTGGACACTGAAGCTTTCTTT.

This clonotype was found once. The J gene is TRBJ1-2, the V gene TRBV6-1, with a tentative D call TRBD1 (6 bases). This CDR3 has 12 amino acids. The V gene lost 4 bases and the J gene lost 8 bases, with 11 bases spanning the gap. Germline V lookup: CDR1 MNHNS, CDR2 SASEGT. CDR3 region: CASSGAGVGYTF. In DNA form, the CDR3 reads TGTGCCAGCAGTGGGGCAGGGGTCGGCTACACCTTC.

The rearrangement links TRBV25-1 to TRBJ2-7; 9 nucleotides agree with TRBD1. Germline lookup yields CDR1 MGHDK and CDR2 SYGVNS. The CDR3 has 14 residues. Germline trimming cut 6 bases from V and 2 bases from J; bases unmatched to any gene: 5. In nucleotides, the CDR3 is TGTGCCAGCAGCCCGGGACAGGGAACCTACGAGCAGTACTTC. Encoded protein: CASSPGQGTYEQYF.

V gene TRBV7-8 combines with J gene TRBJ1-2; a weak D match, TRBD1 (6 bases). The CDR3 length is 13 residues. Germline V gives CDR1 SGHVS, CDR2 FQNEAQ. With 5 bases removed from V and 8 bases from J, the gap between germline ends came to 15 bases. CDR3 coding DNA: TGTGCCAGCAGCCCCAGACCAGGGGAGGGCTACACCTTC. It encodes CASSPRPGEGYTF. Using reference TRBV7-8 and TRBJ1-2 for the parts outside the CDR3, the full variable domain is GAGVSQSPRYKVAKRGQDVALRCDPISGHVSLFWYQQALGQGPEFLTYFQNEAQLDKSGLPSDRFFAERPEGSVSTLKIQRTQQEDSAVYLCASSPRPGEGYTFGSGTRLTVV.

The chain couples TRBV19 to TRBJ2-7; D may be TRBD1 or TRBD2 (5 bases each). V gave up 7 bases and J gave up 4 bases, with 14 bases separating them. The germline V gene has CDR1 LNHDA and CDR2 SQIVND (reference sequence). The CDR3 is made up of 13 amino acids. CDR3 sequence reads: CASTSGTEYEQYF. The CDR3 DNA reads TGTGCCAGTACTTCCGGGACGGAGTACGAGCAGTACTTC.

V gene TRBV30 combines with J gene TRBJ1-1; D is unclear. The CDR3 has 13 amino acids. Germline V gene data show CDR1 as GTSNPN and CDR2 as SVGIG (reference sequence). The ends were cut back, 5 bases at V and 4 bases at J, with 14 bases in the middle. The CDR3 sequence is CAWAKGRGTEAFF. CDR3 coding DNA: TGTGCCTGGGCCAAGGGTCGGGGCACTGAAGCTTTCTTT.

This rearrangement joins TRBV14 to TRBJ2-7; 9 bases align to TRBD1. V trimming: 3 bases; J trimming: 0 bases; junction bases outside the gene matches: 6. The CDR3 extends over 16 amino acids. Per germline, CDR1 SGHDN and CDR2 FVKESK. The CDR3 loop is CASSQAPGQGSYEQYF. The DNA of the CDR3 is TGTGCCAGCAGCCAGGCCCCGGGACAGGGCTCCTACGAGCAGTACTTC.

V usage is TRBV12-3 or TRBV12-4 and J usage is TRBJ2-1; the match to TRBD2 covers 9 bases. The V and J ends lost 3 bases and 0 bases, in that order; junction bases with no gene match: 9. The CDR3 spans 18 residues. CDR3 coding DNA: TGTGCCAGCAGTTTTGGCGATAGCGGGGGCGTCTCCTACAATGAGCAGTTCTTC. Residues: CASSFGDSGGVSYNEQFF.